What follows is one T cell receptor beta chain and its context. The antigen remains undetermined. TCRdb re-called the RT-PCR reads through MiXCR, storing one row per CDR3 protein. The sample includes about 780,000 distinct CDR3 sequences, less than 20% seen only once; the top ten take about a tenth. The sample comes from a study of response to subunit inactivated influenza vaccine. Study-wide results and caveats: Each seasonal influenza vaccination recruits few new T cells, the authors suggested.

Germline CDR1 and CDR2: SGHNT and YENEEA. V lost 3 bases and J lost 4, with 13 bases in between. This CDR3 has 15 residues. The source of this sequence is a man over 45 who received an inactivated influenza vaccine. Sequencing was performed on PBMCs from blood, taken more than 4 days after vaccination. The V gene is TRBV11-3, the J gene TRBJ2-1; TRBD1 is a possible D gene (6 bases). CDR3 DNA: TGTGCCAGCAGCTTGGGGCAGACAGGATACAATGAGCAGTTCTTC. Amino acid sequence: CASSLGQTGYNEQFF.